This record looks at one T cell receptor beta chain sequence and its context. Its matching antigen is unknown. Assay execution took place at the deep level. TCRdb keeps only in-frame clones here, not all; method: immunoSEQ multiplex PCR. Of about 340,000 clones detected, about 70% appear once; the ten largest clones hold 8% to 13%. This entry is derived from a study of shared clonotypes between healthy human individuals. Looking at the study overall: Three plates each covered CD4 naive and memory; CD8 naive two, CD8 memory one. Findings and limits, study-wide: Memory subsets generally showed smaller estimated richness than naive subsets did. The low donor count limited represented genetic and exposure-history diversity.

The CDR3 is 17 residues long. Germline CDR1 reads MDHEN; CDR2 reads SYDVKM. V was cut by 5 bases and J by 4 bases, with 21 bases left in between. The sample taken for sequencing was memory CD4+ T cells sorted from blood. Indicated subset: CD45RA-negative fraction. This receptor was taken from a man aged 25-40 years in good health. The chain recombines TRBV28 with TRBJ2-1, with TRBD1 as a possible D gene (6 bases). The CDR3 nucleotides are TGTGCCAGCAGTCCCAGATGGGGGCGGCGCCAATACAATGAGCAGTTCTTC. Translated: CASSPRWGRRQYNEQFF.